The 17 T cell receptor beta chains below all came from one sample that was sequenced in a study of immune evolution from preneoplasia to lung adenocarcinoma. Profiled with immunoSEQ multiplex PCR; TCRdb holds only in-frame clones, not every one. This sample has just over 9,000 clones, with approximately 78% found just once. The sample comprised FFPE lung adenocarcinoma in situ tissue. These receptors came from a person aged 65-85 years with lung adenocarcinoma.

The rearrangement uses TRBV7-8 and TRBJ2-5; D is tentatively TRBD1 or TRBD2 (6 bases each). The length of the CDR3 is 15 residues. CDR1 SGHVS and CDR2 FQNEAQ come from the germline V gene. The V end lost 3 bases, the J end lost 4 bases, and 15 bases lay between the germline ends. CDR3 sequence reads: CASSLIRGLGETQYF. In nucleotides, the CDR3 is TGTGCCAGCAGCTTGATACGGGGGCTAGGAGAGACCCAGTACTTC.

This clone has only one observation. V gene TRBV23-1 combines with J gene TRBJ1-4, with TRBD1 matching 9 bases. TRBV23-1 falls under the ORF class, with uncertain function. V lost 11 bases and J lost 7; bases outside the gene matches: 5. CDR3 length equals 12 residues. The CDR3 DNA reads as TGCGCCCTAACAGGGGGCGGTGAAAAACTGTTTTTT. Protein product: CALTGGGEKLFF.

In this sample, this clone turned up once. V and J are TRBV7-8 and TRBJ1-1; D gene ambiguous. The CDR3 sequence is 14 residues long. V dropped 5 bases and J dropped 2 bases, with 12 bases sitting between them. Germline V gene lookup returns CDR1 SGHVS and CDR2 FQNEAQ. CDR3 bases: TGTGCCAGCAGCCCTACGGATGATAACACTGAAGCTTTCTTT. This gives the protein CASSPTDDNTEAFF.

A word on this clone: The same CDR3 is also encoded by other DNA sequences in this sample. The chain is built from TRBV6-5 and TRBJ1-4; TRBD1 matches 7 bases. In germline, CDR1 is MNHEY, CDR2 SVGAGI. CDR3 length equals 14 residues. After removal of 8 bases from V and 4 bases from J, the junction contained 7 bases not matched to a gene. The CDR3 nucleotides read TGTGCCAGCTCCAGGGGGACGGGTAATGAAAAACTGTTTTTT. It specifies CASSRGTGNEKLFF.

The DNA for the CDR3 is TGTGCCAGCAGCTTAGTTAGCGGGAGGCGGGCCGAGCAGTACTTC. Translated: CASSLVSGRRAEQYF. The genes are TRBV27 and TRBJ2-7, with 10 nucleotides matching TRBD2. Germline CDR1 reads MNHEY; CDR2 reads SMNVEV (reference sequence). CDR3 length: 15 amino acids. J gave up 6 bases and V 6 bases, and 11 bases lay outside the gene matches.

Written as DNA, the CDR3 is TGTGCCAGCAGCCCGTGGGGAGGGGGCACTGAAGCTTTCTTT. It specifies CASSPWGGGTEAFF. This chain connects TRBV4-2 to TRBJ1-1; D may be TRBD1 (6 bases). Germline CDR1 and CDR2: LGHNA and YNFKEQ. V lost 4 bases and J lost 4, with 13 bases in between. This CDR3 region has 14 residues.

The chain carries TRBV27 and TRBJ2-7; 9 bases agree with TRBD1. The length of the CDR3 is 13 residues. From germline, CDR1 is MNHEY and CDR2 SMNVEV (reference sequence). The V and J ends lost 8 bases and 3 bases, in that order; junction bases with no gene match: 5. The CDR3 protein is CASFGDRDYEQYF. The CDR3 DNA reads as TGTGCCAGCTTTGGGGACAGGGACTACGAGCAGTACTTC.

This clone is a singleton in its sample. The genes are TRBV7-2 and TRBJ2-7, with D hard to call. Trimming pared 5 bases from V and 0 bases from J, leaving 11 bases between. CDR3 length: 14 residues. The germline V gene encodes CDR1 SGHTA and CDR2 FQGNSA. The CDR3 sequence is CASSQRALSYEQYF. The CDR3 DNA reads as TGTGCCAGCAGCCAAAGGGCCCTCTCCTACGAGCAGTACTTC.

The chain couples TRBV30 to TRBJ1-1; maybe TRBD1 (6 bases). The CDR3 runs 13 residues. CDR1 and CDR2 (germline): GTSNPN, SVGIG (reference sequence). V was cut by 2 bases and J by 4 bases, with 11 bases left in between. The CDR3 is CAWSWDKGTEAFF. CDR3 nucleotides: TGTGCCTGGAGTTGGGACAAGGGCACTGAAGCTTTCTTT.

This chain connects TRBV18 to TRBJ2-2; D is unresolved. The CDR3 sequence is 13 residues long. Trimming removed 3 bases from V and 1 base from J, with 3 bases in between. CDR1 is KGHSH and CDR2 is LQKENI in the germline V gene. The CDR3 reads CASSPWNTGELFF. DNA of the CDR3: TGTGCCAGCTCACCCTGGAACACCGGGGAGCTGTTTTTT.

The chain is built from TRBV2 and TRBJ1-3; D unclear. CDR3 length equals 13 residues. From germline, CDR1 is SNHLY and CDR2 FYNNEI. V was trimmed by 4 bases and J by 4 bases, leaving 8 bases between them. CDR3 amino acids: CASSGQSGNTIYF. The CDR3 DNA sequence: TGTGCCAGCAGTGGGCAATCCGGAAACACCATATATTTT.

The chain joins TRBV7-8 to TRBJ1-1, with D possibly TRBD1 on 6 matching bases. Germline CDR1 reads SGHVS; CDR2 reads FQNEAQ. Trimming pared 1 base from V and 1 base from J, leaving 16 bases between. The CDR3 covers 17 residues. CDR3 amino acids: CASSLGHYRAENTEAFF. The CDR3 coding sequence is TGTGCCAGCAGCTTAGGCCACTACAGGGCCGAGAACACTGAAGCTTTCTTT.

Judged by abundance, this clone is large. This rearrangement joins TRBV5-6 to TRBJ1-6; D remains unclear. Germline CDR1 and CDR2: SGHDT and YYEEEE. The CDR3 has 12 residues. V was cut by 0 bases and J by 8 bases, with 3 bases left in between. The DNA of the CDR3 is TGTGCCAGCAGCTTGGAGGATTCACCCCTCCACTTT. Amino acid sequence: CASSLEDSPLHF.

The chain is built from TRBV30 and TRBJ1-5; D remains ambiguous. The CDR3 totals 12 residues. Between the trimmed V and J ends, which lost 5 bases and 9 bases, there was a span of 14 bases. Germline values: CDR1 GTSNPN, CDR2 SVGIG (reference sequence). The CDR3 spells CAWELPGGPQHF. CDR3 DNA: TGTGCCTGGGAACTACCTGGAGGGCCCCAGCATTTT.

This rearrangement joins TRBV28 to TRBJ2-7; D is uncertain. CDR3 length: 12 residues. V was pared by 10 bases and J by 3 bases, with 13 bases between. The germline CDR1 and CDR2 sequences are MDHEN and SYDVKM. The CDR3: CATSLGGYEQYF. CDR3 nucleotides: TGTGCCACTTCATTAGGTGGCTACGAGCAGTACTTC.

The J gene is TRBJ2-2, the V gene TRBV5-1, with 8 bases identical to TRBD1. Trimming took 5 bases from V and 1 from J; bases not matched to a gene: 7. The CDR3 contains 16 residues. Per germline, CDR1 SGHRS and CDR2 YFSETQ. The CDR3, as DNA: TGCGCCAGCAGTCCCACCGGGACAGGGAACACCGGGGAGCTGTTTTTT. It translates to CASSPTGTGNTGELFF.

J is TRBJ1-1 and V is TRBV2; 8 nucleotides agree with TRBD1. Trimming at V came to 7 bases and at J to 2 bases, leaving 12 bases not matched to a gene. Per germline, CDR1 SNHLY and CDR2 FYNNEI. The CDR3 has 16 residues. This CDR3 is CASIPISGTGNTEAFF. The CDR3 bases are TGTGCCAGCATCCCAATCTCCGGGACAGGTAACACTGAAGCTTTCTTT.